This T cell receptor beta chain was retrieved from a study of OX40 agonist ivuxolimab in advanced cancers. Study-level background: Ivuxolimab, which patients received intravenously every 2 weeks, was dosed at 0.01 to 10 mg/kg. At under 85% male, the cohort had a mean age of 60 years, ranging from about 23 to 79.

Method: immunoSEQ multiplex PCR; TCRdb's copy keeps in-frame clones and lacks some. The table lists 75,000 to 80,000 clones, about four fifths of them singletons, with roughly 0.76% in the top ten. About this clone: Its specificity is unknown.

Overall study findings and caveats: More expanded clones were found, on average, in CD8+ than in CD4+ T cells. CD4+ and CD8+ blood T cells expanded clonally by week 6 at 0.1 to 3.0 mg/kg.

CDR3 length: 14 amino acids. V was shortened by 4 bases and J by 1 base, with 11 bases between the two germline ends. The V gene's germline CDR1 is SGHNT and CDR2 YYREEE (reference sequence). This sample comprised CD4+ or CD8+ T cells sorted from blood, obtained in a trial of the OX40 agonist ivuxolimab. The chain has TRBV5-4 and TRBJ2-5; TRBD1 or TRBD2 may be the D gene (5 bases each). This clonotype was obtained from an adult with an advanced solid tumor such as melanoma, head and neck, liver or kidney cancer. CDR3 DNA sequence: TGTGCCAGCAGCCCGGGGACCTTCCAAGAGACCCAGTACTTC. Its protein product is CASSPGTFQETQYF. Full variable domain (outside the CDR3, taken from reference TRBV5-4 and TRBJ2-5): ETGVTQSPTHLIKTRGQQVTLRCSSQSGHNTVSWYQQALGQGPQFIFQYYREEENGRGNFPPRFSGLQFPNYSSELNVNALELDDSALYLCASSPGTFQETQYFGPGTRLLVL.